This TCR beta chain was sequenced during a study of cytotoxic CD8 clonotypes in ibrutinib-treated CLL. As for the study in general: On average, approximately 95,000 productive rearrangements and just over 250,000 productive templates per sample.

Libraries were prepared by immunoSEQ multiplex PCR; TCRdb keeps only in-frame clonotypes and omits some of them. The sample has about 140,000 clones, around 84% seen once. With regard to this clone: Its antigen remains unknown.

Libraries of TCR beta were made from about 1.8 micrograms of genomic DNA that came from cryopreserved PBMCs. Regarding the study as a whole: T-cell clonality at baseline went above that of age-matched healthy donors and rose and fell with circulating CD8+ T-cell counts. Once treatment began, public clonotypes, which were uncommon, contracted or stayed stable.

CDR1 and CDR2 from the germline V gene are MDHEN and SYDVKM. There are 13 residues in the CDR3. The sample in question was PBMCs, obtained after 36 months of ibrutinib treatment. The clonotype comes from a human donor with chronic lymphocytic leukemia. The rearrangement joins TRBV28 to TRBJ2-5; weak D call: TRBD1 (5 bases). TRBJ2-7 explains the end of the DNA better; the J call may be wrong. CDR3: CASSLRDTYEQYF. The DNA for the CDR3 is TGTGCCAGCAGTCTCAGGGATACCTACGAGCAGTACTTC.